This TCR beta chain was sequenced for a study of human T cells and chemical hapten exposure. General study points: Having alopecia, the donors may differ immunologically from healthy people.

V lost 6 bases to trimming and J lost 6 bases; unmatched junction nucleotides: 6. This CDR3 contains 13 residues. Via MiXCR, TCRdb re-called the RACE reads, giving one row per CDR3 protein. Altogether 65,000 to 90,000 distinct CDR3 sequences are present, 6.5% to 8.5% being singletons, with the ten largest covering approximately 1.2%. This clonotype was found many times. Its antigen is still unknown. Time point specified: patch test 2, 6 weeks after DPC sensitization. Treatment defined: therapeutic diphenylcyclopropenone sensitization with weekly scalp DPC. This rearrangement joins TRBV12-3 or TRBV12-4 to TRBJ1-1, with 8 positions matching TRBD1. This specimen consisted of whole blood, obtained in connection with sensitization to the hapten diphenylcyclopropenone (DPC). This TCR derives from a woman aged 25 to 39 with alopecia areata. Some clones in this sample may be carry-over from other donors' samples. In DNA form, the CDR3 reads TGTGCCAGCAGACCGGACAGGGTCGCTGAAGCTTTCTTT. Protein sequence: CASRPDRVAEAFF.